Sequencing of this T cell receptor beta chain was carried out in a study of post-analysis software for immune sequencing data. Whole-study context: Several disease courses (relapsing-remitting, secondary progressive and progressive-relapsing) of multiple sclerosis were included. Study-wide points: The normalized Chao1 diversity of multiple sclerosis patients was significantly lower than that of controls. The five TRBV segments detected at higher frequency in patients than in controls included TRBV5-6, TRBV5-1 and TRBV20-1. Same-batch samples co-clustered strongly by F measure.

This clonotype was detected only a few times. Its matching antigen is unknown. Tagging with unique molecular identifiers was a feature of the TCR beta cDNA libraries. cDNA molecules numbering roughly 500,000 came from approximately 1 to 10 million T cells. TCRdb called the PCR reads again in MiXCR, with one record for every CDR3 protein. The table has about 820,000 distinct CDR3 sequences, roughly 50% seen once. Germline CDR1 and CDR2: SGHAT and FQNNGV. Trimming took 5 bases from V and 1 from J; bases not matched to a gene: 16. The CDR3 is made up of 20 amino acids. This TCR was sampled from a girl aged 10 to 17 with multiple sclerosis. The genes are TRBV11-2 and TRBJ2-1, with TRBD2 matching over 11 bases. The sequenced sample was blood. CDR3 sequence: CASSAPWALAGGGSYNEQFF. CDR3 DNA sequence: TGTGCCAGCAGCGCGCCCTGGGCTCTAGCGGGAGGAGGGTCCTACAATGAGCAGTTCTTC.